The sequence of this T cell receptor (beta chain) was determined in a study of T cell responses to AZD1222 COVID-19 vaccine. Germline V CDR1 and CDR2: SGHDT, YYEEEE. The ends were cut back, 5 bases at V and 7 bases at J, with 25 bases in the middle. The CDR3 loop spans 17 amino acids. Method: immunoSEQ multiplex PCR; TCRdb's copy keeps in-frame clones and lacks some. The table lists 73,000 or so clones, about 91% of them singletons. V is TRBV5-6 and J is TRBJ2-1; D perhaps matches TRBD1 (5 bases). Sequencing was performed on peripheral blood, taken on day 0 of AZD1222 vaccination. The sequence was obtained from an adult in good health. The chain's CDR3 is CASREFSPRRVGNEQFF. For the CDR3, the DNA is TGTGCCAGCAGAGAATTCTCACCACGCAGGGTAGGAAATGAGCAGTTCTTC.